This entry is about one T cell receptor beta chain. Its specificity is unknown. The source of the sample is a study of post-analysis software for immune sequencing data. Broader study findings: Four to six TRBV segments were significantly more frequent in patients than in controls. TRBV5-6, TRBV5-1 and TRBV20-1 were among these segments. Batch-mates among the samples co-clustered strongly by F measure.

Tagging with unique molecular identifiers was a feature of the TCR beta cDNA libraries. TCRdb ran MiXCR on the PCR reads and lists one entry per CDR3 protein. The data contain about 460,000 distinct CDR3 sequences, around 40% of them singletons. Losses at the gene ends were 3 bases for V and 15 bases for J; bases not matched to a gene: 8. The V gene's germline CDR1 is DFQATT and CDR2 SNEGSKA (reference sequence). The CDR3 length is 12 residues. The chain recombines TRBV20-1 with TRBJ2-1; 10 bases match TRBD1. The receptor comes from a girl aged 10 to 17 with multiple sclerosis. The sequencing input was blood. CDR3 sequence (DNA): TGCAGTGCTAGGAAGGGACAGGGGTTTACGTTCTTC. This gives the protein CSARKGQGFTFF.